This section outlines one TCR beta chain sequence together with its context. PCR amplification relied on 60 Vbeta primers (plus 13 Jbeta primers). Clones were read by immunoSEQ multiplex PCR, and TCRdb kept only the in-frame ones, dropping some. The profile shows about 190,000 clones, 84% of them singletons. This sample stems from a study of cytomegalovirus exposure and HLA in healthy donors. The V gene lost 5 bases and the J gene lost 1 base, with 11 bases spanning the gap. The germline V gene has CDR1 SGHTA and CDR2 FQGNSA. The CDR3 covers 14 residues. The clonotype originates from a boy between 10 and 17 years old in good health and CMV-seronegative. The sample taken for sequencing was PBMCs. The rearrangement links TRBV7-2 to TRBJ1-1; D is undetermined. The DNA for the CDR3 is TGTGCCAGCAGCCCCGGACTGACGAACACTGAAGCTTTCTTT. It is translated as CASSPGLTNTEAFF.